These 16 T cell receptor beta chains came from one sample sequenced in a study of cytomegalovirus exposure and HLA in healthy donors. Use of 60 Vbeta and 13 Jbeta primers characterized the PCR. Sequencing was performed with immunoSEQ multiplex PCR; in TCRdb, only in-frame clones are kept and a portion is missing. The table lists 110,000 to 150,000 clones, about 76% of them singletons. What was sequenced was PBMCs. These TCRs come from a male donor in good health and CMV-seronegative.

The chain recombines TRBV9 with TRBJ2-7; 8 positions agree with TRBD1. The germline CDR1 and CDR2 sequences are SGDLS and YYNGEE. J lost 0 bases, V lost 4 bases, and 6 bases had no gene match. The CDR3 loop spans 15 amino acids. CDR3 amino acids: CASSPRTGSSYEQYF. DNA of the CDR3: TGTGCCAGCAGCCCGAGGACAGGGAGCTCCTACGAGCAGTACTTC.

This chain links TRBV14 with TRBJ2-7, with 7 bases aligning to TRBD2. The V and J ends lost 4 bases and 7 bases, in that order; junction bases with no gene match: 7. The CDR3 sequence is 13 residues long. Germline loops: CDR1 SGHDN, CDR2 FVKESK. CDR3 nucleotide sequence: TGTGCCAGCAGCCCCGGGAGGACGAGGGAGCAGTACTTC. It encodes CASSPGRTREQYF.

CDR3 sequence reads: CASSVGSLAKNIQYF. As DNA, the CDR3 is TGTGCCAGCAGCGTAGGGAGCCTAGCCAAAAACATTCAGTACTTC. The V gene is TRBV9, the J gene TRBJ2-4; D uncertain. Germline V gives CDR1 SGDLS, CDR2 YYNGEE. V lost 0 bases and J lost 0, with 7 bases in between. This CDR3 is built from 15 residues. Supplemented by reference TRBV9 and TRBJ2-4, the full variable domain reads DSGVTQTPKHLITATGQRVTLRCSPRSGDLSVYWYQQSLDQGLQFLIQYYNGEERAKGNILERFSAQQFPDLHSELNLSSLELGDSALYFCASSVGSLAKNIQYFGAGTRLSVL.

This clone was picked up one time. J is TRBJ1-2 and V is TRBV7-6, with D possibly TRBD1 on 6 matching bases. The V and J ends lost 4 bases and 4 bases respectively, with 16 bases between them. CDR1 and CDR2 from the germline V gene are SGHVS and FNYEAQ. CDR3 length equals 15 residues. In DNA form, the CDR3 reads TGTGCCAGCAGCTCCCGGGGGGGGGCCCTCTATGGCTACACCTTC. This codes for CASSSRGGALYGYTF.

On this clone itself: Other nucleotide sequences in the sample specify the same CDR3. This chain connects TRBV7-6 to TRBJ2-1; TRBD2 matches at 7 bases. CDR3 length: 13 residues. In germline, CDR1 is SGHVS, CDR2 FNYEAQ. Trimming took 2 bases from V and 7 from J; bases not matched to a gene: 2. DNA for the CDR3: TGTGCCAGCAGCTTAACGGGGGGAAATGAGCAGTTCTTC. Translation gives CASSLTGGNEQFF.

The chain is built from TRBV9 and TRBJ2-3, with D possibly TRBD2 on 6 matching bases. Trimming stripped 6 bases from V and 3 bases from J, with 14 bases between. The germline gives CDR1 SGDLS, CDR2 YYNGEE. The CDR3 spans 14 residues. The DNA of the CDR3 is TGTGCCAGCACCCACGTGGGAGGAACAGATACGCAGTATTTT. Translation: CASTHVGGTDTQYF.

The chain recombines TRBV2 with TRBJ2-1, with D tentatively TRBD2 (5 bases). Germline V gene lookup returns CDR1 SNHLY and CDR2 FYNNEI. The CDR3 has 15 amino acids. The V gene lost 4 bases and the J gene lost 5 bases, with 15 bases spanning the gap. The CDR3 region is CASSGSPRADNEQFF. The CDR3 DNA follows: TGTGCCAGCAGTGGATCCCCTCGAGCGGACAATGAGCAGTTCTTC.

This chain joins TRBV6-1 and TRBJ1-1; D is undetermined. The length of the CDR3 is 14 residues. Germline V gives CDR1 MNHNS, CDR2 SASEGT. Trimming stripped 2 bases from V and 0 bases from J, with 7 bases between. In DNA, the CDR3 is TGTGCCAGCAGTGAATGGGCCATGAACACTGAAGCTTTCTTT. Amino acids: CASSEWAMNTEAFF.

This CDR3 reads CASAGGGRSTDTQYF. The CDR3 bases are TGTGCCAGCGCTGGGGGAGGTAGGAGCACAGATACGCAGTATTTT. The chain carries TRBV28 and TRBJ2-3; maybe TRBD2 (6 bases). CDR1 and CDR2 (germline): MDHEN, SYDVKM. Trimming shortened V by 8 bases and J by 0 bases, and 15 bases separated the two germline ends. This CDR3 is 15 amino acids long.

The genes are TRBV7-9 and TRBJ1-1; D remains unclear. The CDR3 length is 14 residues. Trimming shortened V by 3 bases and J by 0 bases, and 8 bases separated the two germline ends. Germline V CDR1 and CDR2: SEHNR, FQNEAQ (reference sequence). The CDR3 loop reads CASSFYSVNTEAFF. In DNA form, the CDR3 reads TGTGCCAGCAGCTTTTATTCGGTGAACACTGAAGCTTTCTTT. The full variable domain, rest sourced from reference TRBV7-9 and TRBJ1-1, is DTGVSQNPRHKITKRGQNVTFRCDPISEHNRLYWYRQTLGQGPEFLTYFQNEAQLEKSRLLSDRFSAERPKGSFSTLEIQRTEQGDSAMYLCASSFYSVNTEAFFGQGTRLTVV.

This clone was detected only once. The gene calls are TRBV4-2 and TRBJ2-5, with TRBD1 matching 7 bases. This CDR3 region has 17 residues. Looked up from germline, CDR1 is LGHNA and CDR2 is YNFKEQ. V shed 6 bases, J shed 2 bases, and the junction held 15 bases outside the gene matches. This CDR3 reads CASSRRDRVIPQETQYF. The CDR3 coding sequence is TGTGCCAGCAGTAGGAGAGACAGGGTGATCCCTCAAGAGACCCAGTACTTC.

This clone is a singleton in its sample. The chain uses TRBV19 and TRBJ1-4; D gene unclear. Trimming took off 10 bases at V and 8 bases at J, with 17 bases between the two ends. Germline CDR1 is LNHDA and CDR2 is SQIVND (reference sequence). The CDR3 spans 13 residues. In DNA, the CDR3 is TGTGCCACCTCACGGGGTATGTTGGAAAAACTGTTTTTT. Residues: CATSRGMLEKLFF.

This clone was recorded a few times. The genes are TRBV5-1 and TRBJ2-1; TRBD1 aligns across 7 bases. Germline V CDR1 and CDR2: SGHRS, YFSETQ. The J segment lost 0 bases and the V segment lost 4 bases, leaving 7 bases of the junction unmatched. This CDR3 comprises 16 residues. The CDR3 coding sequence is TGCGCCAGCAGCACCCGACAGGGTAGCTCCTACAATGAGCAGTTCTTC. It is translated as CASSTRQGSSYNEQFF.

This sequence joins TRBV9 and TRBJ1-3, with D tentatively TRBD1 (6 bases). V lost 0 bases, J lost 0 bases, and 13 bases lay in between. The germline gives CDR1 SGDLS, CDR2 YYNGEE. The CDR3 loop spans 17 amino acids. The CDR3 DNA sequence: TGTGCCAGCAGCGTAGCTCCCGTGGACAGCTCTGGAAACACCATATATTTT. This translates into CASSVAPVDSSGNTIYF.

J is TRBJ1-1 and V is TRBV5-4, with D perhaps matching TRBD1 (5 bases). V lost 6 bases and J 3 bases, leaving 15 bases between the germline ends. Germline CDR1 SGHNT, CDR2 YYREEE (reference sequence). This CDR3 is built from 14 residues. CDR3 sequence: CASTPTGGDTEAFF. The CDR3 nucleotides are TGTGCCAGCACTCCTACCGGGGGGGACACTGAAGCTTTCTTT.

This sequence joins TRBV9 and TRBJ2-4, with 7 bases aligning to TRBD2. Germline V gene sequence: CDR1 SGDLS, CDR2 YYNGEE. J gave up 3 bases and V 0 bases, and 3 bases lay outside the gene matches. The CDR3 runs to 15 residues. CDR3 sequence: CASSVGPGGKNIQYF. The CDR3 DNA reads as TGTGCCAGCAGCGTAGGTCCGGGGGGCAAAAACATTCAGTACTTC.